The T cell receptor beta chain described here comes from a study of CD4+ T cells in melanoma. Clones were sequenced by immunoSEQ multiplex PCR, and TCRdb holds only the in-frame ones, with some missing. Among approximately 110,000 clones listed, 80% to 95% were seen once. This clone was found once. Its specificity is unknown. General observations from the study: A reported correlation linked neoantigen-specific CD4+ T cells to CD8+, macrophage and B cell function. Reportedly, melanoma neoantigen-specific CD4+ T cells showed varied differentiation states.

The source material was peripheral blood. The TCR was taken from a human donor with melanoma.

This CDR3 reads CSVRRQATGLEAFF. CDR3 DNA sequence: TGCAGCGTTCGCAGACAGGCCACCGGCCTTGAAGCTTTCTTT. The chain links TRBV29-1 to TRBJ1-1; D may be TRBD1 (6 bases). V was cut by 5 bases and J by 7 bases, with 20 bases left in between. The CDR3 has 14 residues. Looked up from germline, CDR1 is SQVTM and CDR2 is ANQGSEA.